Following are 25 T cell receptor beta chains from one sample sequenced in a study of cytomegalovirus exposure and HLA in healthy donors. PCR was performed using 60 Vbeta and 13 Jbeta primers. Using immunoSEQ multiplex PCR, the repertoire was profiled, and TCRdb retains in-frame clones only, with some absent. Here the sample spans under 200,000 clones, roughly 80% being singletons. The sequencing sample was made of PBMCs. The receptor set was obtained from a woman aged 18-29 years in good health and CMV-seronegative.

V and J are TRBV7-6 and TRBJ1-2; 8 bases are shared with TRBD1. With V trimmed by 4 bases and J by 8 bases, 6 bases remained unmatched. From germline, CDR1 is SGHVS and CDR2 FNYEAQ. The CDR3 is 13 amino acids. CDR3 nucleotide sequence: TGTGCCAGCAGCTCTCAGGGGGCGCGCGGCTACACCTTC. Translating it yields CASSSQGARGYTF.

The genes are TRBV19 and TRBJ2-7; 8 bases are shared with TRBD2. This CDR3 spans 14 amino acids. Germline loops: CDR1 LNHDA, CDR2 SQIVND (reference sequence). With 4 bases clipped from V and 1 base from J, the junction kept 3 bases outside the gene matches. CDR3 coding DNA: TGTGCCAGTAGTAGGAGCGGGAGATCCTACGAGCAGTACTTC. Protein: CASSRSGRSYEQYF.

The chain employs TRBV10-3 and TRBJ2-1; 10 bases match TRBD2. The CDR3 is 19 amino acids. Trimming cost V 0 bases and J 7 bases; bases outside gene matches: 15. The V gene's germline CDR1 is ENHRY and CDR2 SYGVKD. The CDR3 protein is CAISESGLVLAGERNEQFF. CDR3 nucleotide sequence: TGTGCCATCAGTGAGTCTGGGCTCGTCCTAGCGGGAGAGCGGAATGAGCAGTTCTTC.

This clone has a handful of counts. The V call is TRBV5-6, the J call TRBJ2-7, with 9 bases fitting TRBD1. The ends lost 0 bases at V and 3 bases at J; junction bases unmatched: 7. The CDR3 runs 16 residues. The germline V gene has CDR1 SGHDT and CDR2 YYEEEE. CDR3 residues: CASSLVPGQGFYEQYF. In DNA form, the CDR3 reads TGTGCCAGCAGCTTGGTTCCGGGACAGGGCTTCTACGAGCAGTACTTC.

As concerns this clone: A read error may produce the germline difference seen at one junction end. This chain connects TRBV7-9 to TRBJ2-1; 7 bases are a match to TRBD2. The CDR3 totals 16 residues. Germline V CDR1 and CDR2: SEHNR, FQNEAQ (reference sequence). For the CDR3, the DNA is TGTTCCAGCAGCGGCAGCCTAGCGGCGATGCACAATGAGCAGTTCTTC. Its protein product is CSSSGSLAAMHNEQFF.

The DNA of the CDR3 is TGTGCCAGCAGTGATGCGGACAGGGGCGGGGGTATGGCCAAAAACATTCAGTACTTC. It translates to CASSDADRGGGMAKNIQYF. The chain employs TRBV6-1 and TRBJ2-4; 9 bases match TRBD1. From germline, CDR1 is MNHNS and CDR2 SASEGT. V lost 3 bases, J lost 1 base, and 13 bases stayed unmatched. The CDR3 is 19 amino acids.

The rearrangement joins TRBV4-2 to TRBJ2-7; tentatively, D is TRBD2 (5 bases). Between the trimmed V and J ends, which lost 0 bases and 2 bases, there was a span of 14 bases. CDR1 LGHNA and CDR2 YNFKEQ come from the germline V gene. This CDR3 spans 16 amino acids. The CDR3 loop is CASSQDGMDQPYEQYF. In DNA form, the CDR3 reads TGTGCCAGCAGCCAAGACGGGATGGACCAACCCTACGAGCAGTACTTC.

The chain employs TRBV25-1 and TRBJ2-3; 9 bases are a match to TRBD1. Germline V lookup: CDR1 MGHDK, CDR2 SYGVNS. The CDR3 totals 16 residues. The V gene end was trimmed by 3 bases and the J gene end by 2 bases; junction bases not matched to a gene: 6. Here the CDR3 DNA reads TGTGCCAGCAGTGACGTGGGACAGGGCGTCACAGATACGCAGTATTTT. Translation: CASSDVGQGVTDTQYF.

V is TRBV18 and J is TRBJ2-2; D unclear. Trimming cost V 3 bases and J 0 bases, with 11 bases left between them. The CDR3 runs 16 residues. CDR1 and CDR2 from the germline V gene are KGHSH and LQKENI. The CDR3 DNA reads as TGTGCCAGCTCACCTCCAGGTGGGCCGAACACCGGGGAGCTGTTTTTT. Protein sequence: CASSPPGGPNTGELFF.

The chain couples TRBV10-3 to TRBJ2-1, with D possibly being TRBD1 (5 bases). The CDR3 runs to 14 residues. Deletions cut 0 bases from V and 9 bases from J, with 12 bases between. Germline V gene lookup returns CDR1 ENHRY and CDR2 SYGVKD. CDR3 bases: TGTGCCATCAGTGAGTCGAGACAGTCTGGTGAGCAGTTCTTC. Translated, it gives CAISESRQSGEQFF.

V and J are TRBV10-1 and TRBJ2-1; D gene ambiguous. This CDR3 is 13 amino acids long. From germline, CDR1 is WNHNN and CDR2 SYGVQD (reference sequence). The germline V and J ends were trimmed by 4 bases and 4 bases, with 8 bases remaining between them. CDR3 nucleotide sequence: TGCGCCAGCAGTGGACACCGTTACAATGAGCAGTTCTTC. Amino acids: CASSGHRYNEQFF.

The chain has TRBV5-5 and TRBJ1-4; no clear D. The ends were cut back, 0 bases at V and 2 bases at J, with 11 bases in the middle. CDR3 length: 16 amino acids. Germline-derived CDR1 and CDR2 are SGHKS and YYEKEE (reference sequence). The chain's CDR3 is CASSLAGRVTNEKLFF. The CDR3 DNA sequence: TGTGCCAGCAGCTTGGCCGGTCGGGTTACTAATGAAAAACTGTTTTTT.

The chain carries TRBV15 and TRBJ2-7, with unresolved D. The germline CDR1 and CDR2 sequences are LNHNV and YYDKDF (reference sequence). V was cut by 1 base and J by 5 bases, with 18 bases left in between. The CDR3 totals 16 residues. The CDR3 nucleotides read TGTGCCACCAGCAGAGTGGCCCGCCAGAATGGCCACGAGCAGTACTTC. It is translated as CATSRVARQNGHEQYF.

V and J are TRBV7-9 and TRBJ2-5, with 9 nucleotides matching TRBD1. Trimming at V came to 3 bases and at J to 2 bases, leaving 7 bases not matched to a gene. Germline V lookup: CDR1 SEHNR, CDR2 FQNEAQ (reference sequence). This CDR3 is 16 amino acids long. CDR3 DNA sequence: TGTGCCAGCAGCTTTAAAGACGACAGGGGGCAAGAGACCCAGTACTTC. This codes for CASSFKDDRGQETQYF.

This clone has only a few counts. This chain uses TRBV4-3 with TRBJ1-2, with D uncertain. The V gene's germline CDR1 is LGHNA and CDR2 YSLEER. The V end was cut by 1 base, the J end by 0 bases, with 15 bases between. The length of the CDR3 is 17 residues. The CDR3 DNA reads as TGCGCCAGCAGCCAAGGTCCGCCCTACTTGTCTAACTATGGCTACACCTTC. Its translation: CASSQGPPYLSNYGYTF.

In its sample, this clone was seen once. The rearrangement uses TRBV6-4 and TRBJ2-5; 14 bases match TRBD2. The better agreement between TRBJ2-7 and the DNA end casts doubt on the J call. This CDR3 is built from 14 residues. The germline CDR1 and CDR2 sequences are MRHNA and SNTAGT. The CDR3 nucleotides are TGTGCCAATAAGACTAGCGGGAGGGTACGCGAGCAGTACTTC. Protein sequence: CANKTSGRVREQYF.

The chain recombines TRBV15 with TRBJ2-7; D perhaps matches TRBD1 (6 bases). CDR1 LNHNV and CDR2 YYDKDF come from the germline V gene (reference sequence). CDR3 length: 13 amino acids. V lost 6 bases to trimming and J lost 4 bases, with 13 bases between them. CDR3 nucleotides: TGTGCCACCAGTCACCCCCAGGGGTACGAGCAGTACTTC. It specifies CATSHPQGYEQYF.

The CDR3, as DNA: TGTGCCAGCAGCCCCCTCCCTAGCGGGAGAACCGGGGAGCTGTTTTTT. Protein sequence: CASSPLPSGRTGELFF. V gene TRBV14 combines with J gene TRBJ2-2; 10 bases agree with TRBD2. Germline lookup yields CDR1 SGHDN and CDR2 FVKESK. This CDR3 comprises 16 residues. Trimming cost V 4 bases and J 5 bases; bases outside gene matches: 7. The full variable domain, with the rest looked up from reference TRBV14 and TRBJ2-2, is EAGVTQFPSHSVIEKGQTVTLRCDPISGHDNLYWYRRVMGKEIKFLLHFVKESKQDESGMPNNRFLAERTGGTYSTLKVQPAELEDSGVYFCASSPLPSGRTGELFFGEGSRLTVL.

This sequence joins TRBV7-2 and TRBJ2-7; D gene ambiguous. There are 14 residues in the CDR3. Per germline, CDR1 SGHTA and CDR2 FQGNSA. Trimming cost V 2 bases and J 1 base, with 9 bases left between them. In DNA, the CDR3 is TGTGCCAGCAGCTTATCAGAACAGTCCTACGAGCAGTACTTC. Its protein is CASSLSEQSYEQYF.

The CDR3 DNA is TGTGCCAGCAGTTTAAAGGGGGAGTCGACTGAAGCTTTCTTT. This translates into CASSLKGESTEAFF. This rearrangement joins TRBV28 to TRBJ1-1, with TRBD1 as a possible D gene (6 bases). Germline values: CDR1 MDHEN, CDR2 SYDVKM. The CDR3 is 14 residues long. Trimming took off 2 bases at V and 5 bases at J, with 12 bases between the two ends.

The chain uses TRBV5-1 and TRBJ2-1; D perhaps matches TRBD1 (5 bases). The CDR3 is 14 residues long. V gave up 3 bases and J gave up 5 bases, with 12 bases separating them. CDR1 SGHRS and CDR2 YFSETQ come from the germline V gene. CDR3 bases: TGCGCCAGCAGCTCTATTAACAGGAACAATGAGCAGTTCTTC. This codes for CASSSINRNNEQFF. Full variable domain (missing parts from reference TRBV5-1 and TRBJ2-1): KAGVTQTPRYLIKTRGQQVTLSCSPISGHRSVSWYQQTPGQGLQFLFEYFSETQRNKGNFPGRFSGRQFSNSRSEMNVSTLELGDSALYLCASSSINRNNEQFFGPGTRLTVL.

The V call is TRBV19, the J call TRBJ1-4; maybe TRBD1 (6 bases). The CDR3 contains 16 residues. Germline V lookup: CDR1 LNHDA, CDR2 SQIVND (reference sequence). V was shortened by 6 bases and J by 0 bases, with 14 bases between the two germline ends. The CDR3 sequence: CASSHPRTATNEKLFF. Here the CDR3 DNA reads TGTGCCAGTAGCCACCCCCGGACAGCAACTAATGAAAAACTGTTTTTT.

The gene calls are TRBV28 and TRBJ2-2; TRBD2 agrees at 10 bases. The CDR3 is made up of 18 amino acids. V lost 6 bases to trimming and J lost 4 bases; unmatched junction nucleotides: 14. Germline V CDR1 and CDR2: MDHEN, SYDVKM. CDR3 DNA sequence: TGTGCCAGCAGGGATCCAAGCGGGGGGGCCCAACCCACCGGGGAGCTGTTTTTT. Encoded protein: CASRDPSGGAQPTGELFF.

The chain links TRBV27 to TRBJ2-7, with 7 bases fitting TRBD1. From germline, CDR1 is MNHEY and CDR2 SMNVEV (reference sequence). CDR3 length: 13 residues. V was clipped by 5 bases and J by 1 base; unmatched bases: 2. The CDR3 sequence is CASSTTGSYEQYF. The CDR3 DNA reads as TGTGCCAGCAGTACGACAGGGTCCTACGAGCAGTACTTC.

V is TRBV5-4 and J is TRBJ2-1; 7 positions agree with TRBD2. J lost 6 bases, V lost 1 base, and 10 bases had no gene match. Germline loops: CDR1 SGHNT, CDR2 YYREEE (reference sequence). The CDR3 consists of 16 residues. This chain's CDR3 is CASSLRGGRGVNEQFF. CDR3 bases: TGTGCCAGCAGCTTGCGCGGGGGACGGGGGGTCAATGAGCAGTTCTTC.